This is a list of T cell receptor beta chains from one sample in a study of shared clonotypes between healthy human individuals. Profiling relied on immunoSEQ multiplex PCR, and the TCRdb table lists in-frame clones only, not all of them. The sample gives a few million clones, more than 80% of which show up once; about 0.13% is in the top ten. The sample was naive CD4+ T cells sorted from blood. The source is a man aged 18 to 29 in good health. CDR3s include the opening cysteine and the closing phenylalanine or tryptophan. Each record gives: J gene, V gene, CDR3 protein.

j_gene: TRBJ1-1
v_gene: TRBV6-5
CDR3aa: CASSYAFGDTEAFF

j_gene: TRBJ2-5
v_gene: TRBV11-2
CDR3aa: CASSLVERGHPQYF

j_gene: TRBJ1-6
v_gene: TRBV6-6
CDR3aa: CASSAAGSPLHF

j_gene: TRBJ2-7
v_gene: TRBV7-2
CDR3aa: CASSLSGRALGEQYF

j_gene: TRBJ1-2
v_gene: TRBV4-1
CDR3aa: CASSPRAGDGYTF

j_gene: -
v_gene: TRBV25-1
CDR3aa: CASSEEGRDSYEQYF

j_gene: TRBJ2-3
v_gene: TRBV19
CDR3aa: CASSIGTGGPDTQYF

j_gene: TRBJ1-2
v_gene: TRBV6-5
CDR3aa: CASSPRTGDGYTF

j_gene: TRBJ1-2
v_gene: TRBV6-5
CDR3aa: CASSRQDYYGYTF

j_gene: TRBJ2-3
v_gene: TRBV7-8
CDR3aa: CASSHPTSSGSFTDTQYF

j_gene: TRBJ1-3
v_gene: TRBV6-5
CDR3aa: CASSSFGNTIYF

j_gene: TRBJ1-1
v_gene: TRBV27
CDR3aa: CASSLTDITEAFF

j_gene: TRBJ1-1
v_gene: TRBV2
CDR3aa: CASIWDVGNTEAFF

j_gene: TRBJ1-6
v_gene: TRBV27
CDR3aa: CASAPTSLANSPLHF

j_gene: TRBJ2-7
v_gene: TRBV19
CDR3aa: CASTRTGASYEQYF

j_gene: TRBJ2-7
v_gene: TRBV23-1
CDR3aa: CAGIQGYEQYF

j_gene: TRBJ2-2
v_gene: TRBV18
CDR3aa: CASSPSPPSPTGELFF

j_gene: TRBJ2-2
v_gene: TRBV9
CDR3aa: CASSARYGELFF

j_gene: TRBJ1-6
v_gene: TRBV30
CDR3aa: CAWSSTGVINSPLHF

j_gene: TRBJ2-1
v_gene: TRBV11-2
CDR3aa: CASSLSGSTAHEQFF

j_gene: TRBJ2-7
v_gene: TRBV19
CDR3aa: CASSIGLAGSYEQYF

j_gene: TRBJ1-2
v_gene: TRBV28
CDR3aa: CASRKRGRQGGYTF

j_gene: TRBJ1-3
v_gene: TRBV27
CDR3aa: CASSRFSGNTIYF

j_gene: TRBJ2-7
v_gene: TRBV6-5
CDR3aa: CASSRGNPYEQYF

j_gene: TRBJ2-2
v_gene: TRBV11-2
CDR3aa: CASTRDFPSVGELFF

j_gene: TRBJ2-1
v_gene: TRBV6-5
CDR3aa: CASTRLESDNEQFF

j_gene: TRBJ2-4
v_gene: TRBV6-6
CDR3aa: CASSYDSKNIQYF

j_gene: TRBJ1-1
v_gene: TRBV2
CDR3aa: CASSNTGGPEAFF

j_gene: TRBJ1-1
v_gene: TRBV7-2
CDR3aa: CASSILAVGNTEAFF

j_gene: TRBJ2-7
v_gene: TRBV19
CDR3aa: CASKTGMGYEQYF

j_gene: TRBJ2-5
v_gene: TRBV15
CDR3aa: CATSRAPQETQYF

j_gene: TRBJ1-3
v_gene: TRBV10-3
CDR3aa: CAISEDRGISHTIYF

j_gene: TRBJ2-2
v_gene: TRBV19
CDR3aa: CASSKAGSTGELFF

j_gene: TRBJ2-1
v_gene: TRBV6-5
CDR3aa: CASTQAGGSYNEQFF

j_gene: TRBJ1-1
v_gene: TRBV28
CDR3aa: CASILDRGTEAFF

j_gene: TRBJ1-5
v_gene: TRBV30
CDR3aa: CAWSVGQGVNQPQHF

j_gene: TRBJ1-6
v_gene: TRBV6-1
CDR3aa: CAAKGADGLNSPLHF

j_gene: TRBJ2-7
v_gene: TRBV9
CDR3aa: CASSLNPGTTYEQYF